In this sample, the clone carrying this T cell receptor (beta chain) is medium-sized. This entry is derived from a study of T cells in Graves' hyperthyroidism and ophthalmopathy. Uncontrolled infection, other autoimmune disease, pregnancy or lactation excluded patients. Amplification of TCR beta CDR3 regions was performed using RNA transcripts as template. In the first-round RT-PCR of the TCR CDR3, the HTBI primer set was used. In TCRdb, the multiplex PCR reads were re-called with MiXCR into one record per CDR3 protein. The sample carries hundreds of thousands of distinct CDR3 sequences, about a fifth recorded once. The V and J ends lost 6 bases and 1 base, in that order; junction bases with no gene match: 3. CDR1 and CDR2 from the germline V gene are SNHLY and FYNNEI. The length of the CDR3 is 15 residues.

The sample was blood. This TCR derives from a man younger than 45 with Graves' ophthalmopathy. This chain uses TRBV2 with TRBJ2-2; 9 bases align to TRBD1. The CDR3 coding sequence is TGTGCCAGCAGCAGGACAGGGGAGAACACCGGGGAGCTGTTTTTT. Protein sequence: CASSRTGENTGELFF.